One sample yielded the 4 T cell receptor beta chains listed below, sequenced in a study of Ad26.COV2.S vaccination and SARS-CoV-2 variants. Treatment in this sample: roughly 18 received Ad26.COV2.S at low or high dose, single or two shots; 5 received placebo; per-sample allocation not given. Day 63 after the first injection of vaccine or placebo was the sampling time. Clones were sequenced by immunoSEQ multiplex PCR, and TCRdb holds only the in-frame ones, with some missing. The sample includes a few hundred thousand clones, more than 75% seen only once; the top ten take 3.4%. The material sequenced was peripheral blood, taken in a trial of Ad26.COV2.S vaccine versus placebo. All receptors come from a person between 18 and 59 years old who received the Ad26.COV2.S COVID-19 vaccine or a placebo.

The chain links TRBV9 to TRBJ1-1, with 7 bases matching TRBD1. The CDR3 covers 16 residues. The V gene end was trimmed by 0 bases and the J gene end by 1 base; junction bases not matched to a gene: 6. Germline-derived CDR1 and CDR2 are SGDLS and YYNGEE. DNA of the CDR3: TGTGCCAGCAGCGTAGGAAACAGGGGACCGAACACTGAAGCTTTCTTT. This gives the protein CASSVGNRGPNTEAFF.

The chain is built from TRBV6-1 and TRBJ1-1; 7 bases align to TRBD1. The germline CDR1 and CDR2 sequences are MNHNS and SASEGT. Trimming removed 6 bases from V and 2 bases from J; junction bases left unmatched: 6. The CDR3 contains 14 residues. The CDR3 coding sequence is TGTGCCAGCAGCGCACAGGGGTACAACACTGAAGCTTTCTTT. Translated, it gives CASSAQGYNTEAFF.

This clone turned up a few times. The chain joins TRBV7-9 to TRBJ2-3; 7 bases line up with TRBD2. Germline V gene sequence: CDR1 SEHNR, CDR2 FQNEAQ (reference sequence). There are 15 residues in the CDR3. Trimming took 1 base from V and 8 from J; bases not matched to a gene: 9. CDR3 amino acids: CASSLGVGGGSTQYF. CDR3 DNA: TGTGCCAGCAGCTTAGGGGTAGGCGGGGGTAGTACGCAGTATTTT.

DNA for the CDR3: TGCGCCAGCAGCCAAGACGCGCAGTATAATTCACCCCTCCACTTT. This gives the protein CASSQDAQYNSPLHF. The V and J genes are TRBV4-3 and TRBJ1-6; D is ambiguous. Trimming stripped 0 bases from V and 4 bases from J, with 7 bases between. CDR1 is LGHNA, CDR2 YSLEER, per germline. The CDR3 sequence is 15 residues long.